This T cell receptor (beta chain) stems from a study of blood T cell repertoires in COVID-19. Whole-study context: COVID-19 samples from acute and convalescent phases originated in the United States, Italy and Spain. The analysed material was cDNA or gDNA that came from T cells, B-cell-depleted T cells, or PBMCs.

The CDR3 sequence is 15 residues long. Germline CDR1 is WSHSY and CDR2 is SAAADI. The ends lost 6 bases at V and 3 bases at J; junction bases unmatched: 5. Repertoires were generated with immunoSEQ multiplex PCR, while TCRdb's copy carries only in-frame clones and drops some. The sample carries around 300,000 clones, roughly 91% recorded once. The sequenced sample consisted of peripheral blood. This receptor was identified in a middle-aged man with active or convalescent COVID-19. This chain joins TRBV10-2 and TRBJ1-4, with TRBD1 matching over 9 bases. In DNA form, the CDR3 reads TGCGCCAGCAGAGACAGGGGGGTGGCTAATGAAAAACTGTTTTTT. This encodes CASRDRGVANEKLFF.